This TCR beta chain stems from a study of blood T cell repertoires in COVID-19. Study at large: There were acute and convalescent COVID-19 samples, and they came from the United States, Italy and Spain. Nucleic acid was either cDNA or gDNA, and it came from T cells, B-cell-depleted T cells, or PBMCs.

How the authors handled the data: Estimation of nucleated cell counts relied on the amplification of reference gene primers. Profiling relied on immunoSEQ multiplex PCR, and the TCRdb table lists in-frame clones only, not all of them. V and J calls and clone size are copied from that table; D and trimming were computed from the DNA. Seen here are under 250,000 clones, 83% observed once, and the top ten hold roughly 7.8%. With regard to this clone: The sample contains more than one DNA sequence encoding this CDR3.

In germline, CDR1 is SGHRS, CDR2 YFSETQ. The CDR3 is made up of 14 amino acids. Trimming took off 0 bases at V and 2 bases at J, with 6 bases between the two ends. The chain joins TRBV5-1 to TRBJ1-3, with D tentatively TRBD1 (6 bases). What was sequenced was peripheral blood. This TCR was sampled from a man in his forties or fifties with active or convalescent COVID-19. The CDR3 nucleotides are TGCGCCAGCAGCTTGGCAGGGGCTGGAAACACCATATATTTT. It codes for CASSLAGAGNTIYF.